Below are 19 T cell receptor beta chains sequenced from a single sample in a study of blood T cell repertoires in COVID-19. Repertoires were generated with immunoSEQ multiplex PCR, while TCRdb's copy carries only in-frame clones and drops some. The table has approximately 200,000 clones, roughly 84% seen once. The sample was peripheral blood. The receptors were sampled from a man aged 35-49 years with acute or convalescent COVID-19.

The chain employs TRBV3-1 (or the pseudogene TRBV3-2) and TRBJ1-6, with 9 bases that match TRBD1. Germline-derived CDR1 and CDR2 are LGHDT and YNNKEL (reference sequence). The CDR3 has 15 residues. The trim removed 7 bases at V and 7 bases at J, leaving 8 bases unmatched. The CDR3 DNA reads as TGTGCCAGCACCCCCTTCGGACAGGGGAATTCACCCCTCCACTTT. It encodes CASTPFGQGNSPLHF.

Here the CDR3 DNA reads TGTGCCAGCAGCCCCCTCGTTGCGGGTGGCTACACCTTC. Translating gives CASSPLVAGGYTF. The chain is built from TRBV7-9 and TRBJ1-2; no definite D call. The V and J ends lost 5 bases and 7 bases respectively, with 14 bases between them. Germline V gives CDR1 SEHNR, CDR2 FQNEAQ (reference sequence). This CDR3 comprises 13 residues.

The chain recombines TRBV11-1 with TRBJ2-1, with 11 bases aligning to TRBD2. This CDR3 has 15 amino acids. The V gene end was trimmed by 5 bases and the J gene end by 12 bases; junction bases not matched to a gene: 12. Germline CDR1 reads SGHAT; CDR2 reads FQDESV (reference sequence). DNA of the CDR3: TGTGCCAGCAGCCCGCGTAGCGGGGGGGCCGTAGTGCAGTTCTTC. It is translated as CASSPRSGGAVVQFF.

The chain recombines TRBV5-6 with TRBJ1-1, with D uncertain. The ends were cut back, 0 bases at V and 3 bases at J, with 21 bases in the middle. The germline V gene encodes CDR1 SGHDT and CDR2 YYEEEE. The CDR3 has 18 residues. CDR3 sequence (DNA): TGTGCCAGCAGCTTGGCCACAGTCAGGTCGGGGAGGGACACTGAAGCTTTCTTT. It yields the protein CASSLATVRSGRDTEAFF.

The V call is TRBV6-1, the J call TRBJ2-7; 7 bases line up with TRBD1. The J segment lost 1 base and the V segment lost 2 bases, leaving 8 bases of the junction unmatched. Germline CDR1 is MNHNS and CDR2 is SASEGT. The CDR3 sequence is 16 residues long. The CDR3 nucleotides read TGTGCCAGCAGTGAACAACAGGGGTTGAGGTCCTACGAGCAGTACTTC. It codes for CASSEQQGLRSYEQYF.

The chain couples TRBV5-4 to TRBJ2-3; 12 bases align to TRBD1. Trimming took 3 bases from V and 3 from J; bases not matched to a gene: 17. Germline loops: CDR1 SGHNT, CDR2 YYREEE (reference sequence). CDR3 length: 20 residues. The CDR3 is CASSSAYPRLGQGATDTQYF. The CDR3 DNA sequence: TGTGCCAGCAGCTCAGCTTATCCCCGGTTGGGACAGGGGGCGACAGATACGCAGTATTTT.

The chain recombines TRBV27 with TRBJ2-7; 7 bases line up with TRBD1. This CDR3 region has 15 residues. With 5 bases clipped from V and 0 bases from J, the junction kept 7 bases outside the gene matches. CDR1 and CDR2 from the germline V gene are MNHEY and SMNVEV (reference sequence). The CDR3 DNA reads TGTGCCAGCAGTCCCCGACAGGGACCCTCCTACGAGCAGTACTTC. Encoded protein: CASSPRQGPSYEQYF.

The gene calls are TRBV7-8 and TRBJ1-5; tentative D call: TRBD1 (5 bases). V lost 2 bases, J lost 5 bases, and 7 bases lay in between. Germline V CDR1 and CDR2: SGHVS, FQNEAQ. The CDR3 has 13 amino acids. Here the CDR3 DNA reads TGTGCCAGCAGCTTATCGGGGGATCAGCCCCAGCATTTT. It translates to CASSLSGDQPQHF.

The chain uses TRBV19 and TRBJ1-2; D is possibly TRBD1 (6 bases). CDR1 is LNHDA and CDR2 is SQIVND in the germline V gene (reference sequence). The CDR3 is 15 residues long. V was shortened by 2 bases and J by 0 bases, with 10 bases between the two germline ends. The CDR3 DNA sequence: TGTGCCAGTAGTATAAAACAGGGCCCTAACTATGGCTACACCTTC. This translates into CASSIKQGPNYGYTF.

J is TRBJ1-2 and V is TRBV5-4, with TRBD1 identical over 10 bases. Losses at the gene ends were 4 bases for V and 5 bases for J; bases not matched to a gene: 8. Germline assignment: CDR1 SGHNT and CDR2 YYREEE (reference sequence). The CDR3 is 15 amino acids. The CDR3 DNA is TGTGCCAGCAGCCCGAGGACAGGGGGAGTTTATGGCTACACCTTC. This codes for CASSPRTGGVYGYTF.

The sample holds one count of this clone. This sequence joins TRBV6-5 and TRBJ1-1, with 8 bases aligning to TRBD1. CDR1 MNHEY and CDR2 SVGAGI come from the germline V gene. This CDR3 is 15 amino acids long. Unmatched junction bases numbered 6, after V lost 6 bases and J lost 0 bases. The CDR3 loop is CASRTGQGLNTEAFF. DNA of the CDR3: TGTGCCAGCAGAACCGGACAGGGCCTGAACACTGAAGCTTTCTTT.

V gene TRBV3-1 (or the pseudogene TRBV3-2) combines with J gene TRBJ1-1; no firm D call. Between the trimmed V and J ends, which lost 4 bases and 3 bases, there was a span of 6 bases. The CDR3 is 12 amino acids. Per the germline V gene, CDR1 is LGHDT and CDR2 is YNNKEL (reference sequence). The CDR3 loop is CASSPPDTEAFF. DNA for the CDR3: TGTGCCAGCAGCCCCCCCGACACTGAAGCTTTCTTT.

The chain links TRBV5-1 to TRBJ1-5; D is ambiguous. Per the germline V gene, CDR1 is SGHRS and CDR2 is YFSETQ. Trimming removed 0 bases from V and 0 bases from J, with 4 bases in between. The CDR3 runs 14 residues. CDR3 bases: TGCGCCAGCAGCTTGGACGGTAGCAATCAGCCCCAGCATTTT. It codes for CASSLDGSNQPQHF. The full variable domain, rest sourced from reference TRBV5-1 and TRBJ1-5, is KAGVTQTPRYLIKTRGQQVTLSCSPISGHRSVSWYQQTPGQGLQFLFEYFSETQRNKGNFPGRFSGRQFSNSRSEMNVSTLELGDSALYLCASSLDGSNQPQHFGDGTRLSIL.

The chain joins TRBV10-3 to TRBJ1-5; the match to TRBD1 covers 9 bases. CDR3 size: 17 residues. V lost 0 bases and J lost 5; bases outside the gene matches: 8. CDR1 is ENHRY, CDR2 SYGVKD, per germline. CDR3 sequence reads: CAISESQGDRAYQPQHF. The CDR3 nucleotides read TGTGCCATCAGTGAGTCGCAGGGGGACAGGGCTTATCAGCCCCAGCATTTT.

This chain connects TRBV29-1 to TRBJ2-2; possibly TRBD2 for D (5 bases). Germline CDR1 is SQVTM and CDR2 is ANQGSEA. This CDR3 region has 13 residues. V was shortened by 4 bases and J by 4 bases, with 10 bases between the two germline ends. CDR3 coding DNA: TGCAGCGTTGTTCCGGCGGGCACCGGGGAGCTGTTTTTT. As protein: CSVVPAGTGELFF.

The chain uses TRBV19 and TRBJ2-1; D uncertain. Germline assignment: CDR1 LNHDA and CDR2 SQIVND (reference sequence). V gave up 5 bases and J gave up 0 bases, with 11 bases separating them. The CDR3 loop spans 15 amino acids. In DNA form, the CDR3 reads TGTGCCAGTAGTGCCTTTATCAGCTCCTACAATGAGCAGTTCTTC. This gives the protein CASSAFISSYNEQFF.

This chain connects TRBV14 to TRBJ2-1; the match to TRBD1 covers 8 bases. Germline CDR1 reads SGHDN; CDR2 reads FVKESK. The trim removed 5 bases at V and 6 bases at J, leaving 3 bases unmatched. This CDR3 is built from 13 residues. The CDR3 DNA follows: TGTGCCAGCAGCACCGACAGGGGCAATGAGCAGTTCTTC. This translates into CASSTDRGNEQFF.

The V call is TRBV11-3, the J call TRBJ1-5; D might be TRBD1 (5 bases). Trimming took off 0 bases at V and 2 bases at J, with 5 bases between the two ends. Germline V lookup: CDR1 SGHNT, CDR2 YENEEA. This CDR3 is built from 14 residues. The CDR3 region has the DNA TGTGCCAGCAGCTTAGACAGGGGCAATCAGCCCCAGCATTTT. Translating it yields CASSLDRGNQPQHF.

The chain carries TRBV3-1 (or the pseudogene TRBV3-2) and TRBJ1-2; 7 bases are shared with TRBD1. The J segment lost 5 bases and the V segment lost 2 bases, leaving 11 bases of the junction unmatched. CDR3 length: 16 residues. The germline V gene encodes CDR1 LGHDT and CDR2 YNNKEL (reference sequence). CDR3 nucleotide sequence: TGTGCCAGCAGCCAACCACAGGGGAACATACCTTATGGCTACACCTTC. This gives the protein CASSQPQGNIPYGYTF.